The sequence of this T cell receptor (beta chain) was determined in a study of shared clonotypes between healthy human individuals. General study results and limits: Rarefaction revealed incomplete sorted-subset sequencing despite large depth. The diversity represented, both genetic and in exposure history, was limited by few donors.

In the case of this clone: Its antigen is not identified.

Deletions cut 5 bases from V and 6 bases from J, with 11 bases between. This CDR3 contains 12 residues. Looked up from germline, CDR1 is GTSNPN and CDR2 is SVGIG (reference sequence). Assay execution took place at the deep level. Clones were sequenced by immunoSEQ multiplex PCR, and TCRdb holds only the in-frame ones, with some missing. The sample lists about 1.5 million clones; around 98% were seen once. Each sample came from a Caucasian adult donor living in Nashville, Tennessee. The chain uses TRBV30 and TRBJ1-5, with D possibly matching TRBD1 (6 bases). Sequenced material: naive CD4+ T cells sorted from blood. As for subset: CD45RA+ positively selected. This receptor was obtained from a man aged 30 to 39 in good health. DNA for the CDR3: TGTGCCTGGGGGGTAGGGGGTCAGCCCCAGCATTTT. Its protein is CAWGVGGQPQHF.